Following are 17 T cell receptor beta chains from one sample sequenced in a study of T cells in Graves' hyperthyroidism and ophthalmopathy. Amplified TCR beta CDR3 regions came from RNA transcripts. The HTBI set primed first-round TCR CDR3 RT-PCR. TCRdb re-analysed the multiplex PCR reads in MiXCR, keeping a single row per CDR3 protein. Here the sample spans around 380,000 distinct CDR3 sequences, approximately 13% being singletons. The sample comprised blood. The receptors come from a man aged 25 to 45 with Graves' hyperthyroidism that later progressed to Graves' ophthalmopathy.

This clonotype was observed at least ten times. J is TRBJ1-3 and V is TRBV12-3 or TRBV12-4, with D possibly TRBD1 on 5 matching bases. V dropped 5 bases and J dropped 2 bases, with 7 bases sitting between them. The CDR3 covers 13 residues. This CDR3 is CASSRGPGNTIYF. The CDR3 DNA reads TGTGCCAGCAGTCGGGGACCTGGAAACACCATATATTTT.

This clonotype was seen a few times. V and J are TRBV6-1 and TRBJ2-1; D gene unclear. Trimming took 4 bases from V and 0 from J, leaving 16 bases between them. The CDR3 is 17 residues long. CDR1 and CDR2 (germline): MNHNS, SASEGT. DNA of the CDR3: TGTGCCAGCAGTGGGCAGTTGCCTCCCTCCTCCTACAATGAGCAGTTCTTC. Encoded protein: CASSGQLPPSSYNEQFF.

Concerning this clonotype itself: Germline is not matched at one junction end, which may reflect a read error. This chain uses TRBV10-3 with TRBJ2-1; D is possibly TRBD2 (6 bases). The germline V gene encodes CDR1 ENHRY and CDR2 SYGVKD. This CDR3 contains 13 residues. CDR3 coding DNA: TGTGCCATCAGTGCGGACTGGCGGGGTGAGCAATTCTTC. It encodes CAISADWRGEQFF.

At least ten counts were recorded for this clonotype. The chain couples TRBV12-5 to TRBJ2-7, with a possible D match to TRBD1 (6 bases). CDR3 length: 14 residues. Germline V gives CDR1 LGHNT, CDR2 FRNRAP. Trimming took 5 bases from V and 0 from J, leaving 11 bases between them. CDR3 coding DNA: TGTGCTAGTGGTGTGGCAGGGGCCTCCTACGAGCAGTACTTC. Translated: CASGVAGASYEQYF. Together with reference TRBV12-5 and TRBJ2-7, the CDR3 gives the full variable domain: DARVTQTPRHKVTEMGQEVTMRCQPILGHNTVFWYRQTMMQGLELLAYFRNRAPLDDSGMPKDRFSAEMPDATLATLKIQPSEPRDSAVYFCASGVAGASYEQYFGPGTRLTVT.

V and J are TRBV5-1 and TRBJ2-7; 7 bases agree with TRBD1. This CDR3 comprises 13 residues. V shed 9 bases and J 1 base; nucleotides not matched to a gene: 7. The V gene's germline CDR1 is SGHRS and CDR2 YFSETQ. The DNA for the CDR3 is TGCGCCAACCGCCGGGACAGTTCCTACGAGCAGTACTTC. Its translation is CANRRDSSYEQYF. Complete variable domain (other parts from reference TRBV5-1 and TRBJ2-7): KAGVTQTPRYLIKTRGQQVTLSCSPISGHRSVSWYQQTPGQGLQFLFEYFSETQRNKGNFPGRFSGRQFSNSRSEMNVSTLELGDSALYLCANRRDSSYEQYFGPGTRLTVT.

This clonotype has ten or more counts. The rearrangement links TRBV2 to TRBJ2-7; the D gene is possibly TRBD2 (6 bases). The CDR3 runs to 12 residues. Trimming shortened V by 7 bases and J by 2 bases, and 9 bases separated the two germline ends. CDR1 is SNHLY, CDR2 FYNNEI, per germline. CDR3 sequence reads: CASNRETYEQYF. The CDR3 DNA reads as TGTGCCAGCAACCGGGAGACCTACGAGCAGTACTTC.

The chain combines TRBV3-1 with TRBJ2-2; D gene ambiguous. Germline lookup yields CDR1 LGHDT and CDR2 YNNKEL (reference sequence). The V end lost 0 bases, the J end lost 9 bases, and 8 bases lay between the germline ends. The length of the CDR3 is 13 residues. Written as DNA, the CDR3 is TGTGCCAGCAGCCAAGATTTGAGAAGGGAGCTGTTTTTT. Its translation: CASSQDLRRELFF.

In its sample, this clonotype was seen once. This rearrangement joins TRBV10-2 to TRBJ1-1; D ambiguous. Germline V lookup: CDR1 WSHSY, CDR2 SAAADI. The CDR3 runs 14 residues. Trimming took off 3 bases at V and 5 bases at J, with 13 bases between the two ends. CDR3 DNA: TGCGCCAGCAGTGATCCCAACGGGCGGACTGAAGCTTTCTTT. This sequence encodes CASSDPNGRTEAFF.

This clonotype was observed at least ten times. The chain recombines TRBV11-3 with TRBJ1-1, with D tentatively TRBD1 (5 bases). This CDR3 region has 14 residues. Germline CDR1 is SGHNT and CDR2 is YENEEA. V was cut by 6 bases and J by 3 bases, with 14 bases left in between. The CDR3 here is CASSIRVKDTEAFF. As DNA, the CDR3 is TGTGCCAGCAGTATCAGGGTAAAGGACACTGAAGCTTTCTTT.

The V call is TRBV6-1, the J call TRBJ1-6, with a weak D call TRBD1 (5 bases). This CDR3 has 13 amino acids. The germline V and J ends were trimmed by 8 bases and 10 bases, with 15 bases remaining between them. Germline values: CDR1 MNHNS, CDR2 SASEGT. CDR3 bases: TGTGCCAGCTACGCGGGACTAGGATCACCCCTCCACTTT. This gives the protein CASYAGLGSPLHF.

This clonotype was found many times. The rearrangement uses TRBV3-1 and TRBJ2-3, with 7 bases lining up with TRBD2. CDR1 and CDR2 from the germline V gene are LGHDT and YNNKEL (reference sequence). The J segment lost 2 bases and the V segment lost 0 bases, leaving 5 bases of the junction unmatched. CDR3 length: 16 amino acids. The CDR3 DNA reads TGTGCCAGCAGCCAAGAAGCAGGGAGGGCCACAGATACGCAGTATTTT. Amino acids: CASSQEAGRATDTQYF.

This clonotype was detected ten times or more. The CDR3 region has the DNA TGTGCCAGCAGTGTATGGTTAATCTCTAGCACAGATACGCAGTATTTT. This translates into CASSVWLISSTDTQYF. This rearrangement joins TRBV6-1 to TRBJ2-3; D remains unclear. Trimming removed 4 bases at V and 0 bases at J, with 14 bases between. CDR1 is MNHNS, CDR2 SASEGT, per germline. The CDR3 has 16 amino acids.

In its sample, this clonotype was seen a few times. The gene calls are TRBV20-1 and TRBJ1-1, with 7 bases identical to TRBD1. V lost 4 bases, J lost 2 bases, and 7 bases stayed unmatched. Germline lookup yields CDR1 DFQATT and CDR2 SNEGSKA (reference sequence). CDR3 length: 14 residues. The CDR3 region is CSATGRGANTEAFF. Here the CDR3 DNA reads TGCAGTGCTACAGGCAGGGGGGCAAACACTGAAGCTTTCTTT.

This clonotype was counted many times. This rearrangement joins TRBV5-1 to TRBJ2-1; TRBD2 might be the D (6 bases). V was clipped by 1 base and J by 6 bases, with 11 bases between them. Germline V gene data show CDR1 as SGHRS and CDR2 as YFSETQ. The CDR3 sequence is 14 residues long. CDR3 nucleotides: TGCGCCAGCAGCTTGACTGCGGGGACCAATGAGCAGTTCTTC. Translating it yields CASSLTAGTNEQFF.

This clonotype was detected ten times or more. V usage is TRBV2 and J usage is TRBJ1-3; TRBD1 agrees at 8 bases. Germline CDR1 reads SNHLY; CDR2 reads FYNNEI. Unmatched junction bases numbered 5, after V lost 5 bases and J lost 2 bases. The CDR3 spans 15 residues. The CDR3 nucleotides read TGTGCCAGCAGTTTTGGACAGGGAACTGGAAACACCATATATTTT. It translates to CASSFGQGTGNTIYF.

CDR3 in DNA: TGCAGTGCAACTAGACAGAATCAGCCCCAGCATTTT. Its translation is CSATRQNQPQHF. The genes are TRBV20-1 and TRBJ1-5, with D maybe TRBD1 (5 bases). Germline V gives CDR1 DFQATT, CDR2 SNEGSKA (reference sequence). This CDR3 comprises 12 residues. Between the trimmed V and J ends, which lost 6 bases and 4 bases, there was a span of 10 bases.

In this sample, this clonotype turned up many times. The chain combines TRBV28 with TRBJ1-1; D is unclear. Germline V gene lookup returns CDR1 MDHEN and CDR2 SYDVKM. CDR3 length equals 14 residues. V was clipped by 3 bases and J by 1 base, with 9 bases between them. The CDR3 is CASSFAGENTEAFF. The CDR3 nucleotides read TGTGCCAGCAGTTTCGCAGGCGAGAACACTGAAGCTTTCTTT.